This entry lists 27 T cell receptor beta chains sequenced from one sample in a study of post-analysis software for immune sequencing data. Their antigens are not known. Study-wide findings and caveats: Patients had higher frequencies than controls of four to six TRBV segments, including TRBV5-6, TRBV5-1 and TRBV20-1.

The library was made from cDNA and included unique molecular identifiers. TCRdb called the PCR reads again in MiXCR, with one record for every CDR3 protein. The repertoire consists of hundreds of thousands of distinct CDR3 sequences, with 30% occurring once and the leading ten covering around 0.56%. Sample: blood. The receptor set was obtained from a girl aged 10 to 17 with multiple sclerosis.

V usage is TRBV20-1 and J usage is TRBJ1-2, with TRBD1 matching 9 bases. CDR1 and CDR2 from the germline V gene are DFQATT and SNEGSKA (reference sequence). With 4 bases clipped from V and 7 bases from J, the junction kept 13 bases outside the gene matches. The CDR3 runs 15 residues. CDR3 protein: CSATPTGGGQVGYTF. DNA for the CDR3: TGCAGTGCTACCCCCACAGGGGGCGGGCAGGTTGGCTACACCTTC.

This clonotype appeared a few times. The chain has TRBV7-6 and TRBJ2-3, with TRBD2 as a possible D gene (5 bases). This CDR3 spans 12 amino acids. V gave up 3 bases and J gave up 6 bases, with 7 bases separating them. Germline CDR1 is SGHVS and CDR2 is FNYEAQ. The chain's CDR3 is CASSFIADTQYF. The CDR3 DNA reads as TGTGCCAGCAGCTTTATAGCGGATACGCAGTATTTT.

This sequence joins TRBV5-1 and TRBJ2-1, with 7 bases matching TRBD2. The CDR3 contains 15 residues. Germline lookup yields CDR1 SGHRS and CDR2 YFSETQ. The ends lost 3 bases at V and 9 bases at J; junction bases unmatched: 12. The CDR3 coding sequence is TGCGCCAGCAGCTCTACTCACAGACTAGCTGGTGAGCAGTTCTTC. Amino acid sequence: CASSSTHRLAGEQFF.

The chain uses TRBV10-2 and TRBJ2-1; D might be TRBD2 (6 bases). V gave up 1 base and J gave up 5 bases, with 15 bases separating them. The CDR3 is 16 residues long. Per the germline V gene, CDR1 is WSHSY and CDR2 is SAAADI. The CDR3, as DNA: TGCGCCAGCAGTGAGTGGTGGGAGGCCGGGGACAATGAGCAGTTCTTC. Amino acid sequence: CASSEWWEAGDNEQFF.

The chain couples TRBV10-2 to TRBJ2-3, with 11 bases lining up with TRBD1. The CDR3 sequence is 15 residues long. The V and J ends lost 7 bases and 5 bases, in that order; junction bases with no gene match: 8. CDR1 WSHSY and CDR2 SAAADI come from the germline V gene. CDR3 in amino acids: CASMSDRGHGDTQYF. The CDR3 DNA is TGCGCCAGCATGTCGGACAGGGGGCATGGAGATACGCAGTATTTT.

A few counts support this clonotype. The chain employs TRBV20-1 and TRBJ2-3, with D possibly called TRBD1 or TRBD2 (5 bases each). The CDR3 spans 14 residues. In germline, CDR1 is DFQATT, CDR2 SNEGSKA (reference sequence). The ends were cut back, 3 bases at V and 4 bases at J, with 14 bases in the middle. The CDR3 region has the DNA TGCAGTGCTAGGGGGACCGTATCGTCAGATACGCAGTATTTT. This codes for CSARGTVSSDTQYF.

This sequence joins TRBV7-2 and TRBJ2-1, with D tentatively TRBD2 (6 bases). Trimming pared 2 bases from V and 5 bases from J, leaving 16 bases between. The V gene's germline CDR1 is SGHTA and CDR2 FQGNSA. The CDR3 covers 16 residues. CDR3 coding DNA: TGTGCCAGCAGCTTATCCGAGACTAGGGTAGACAATGAGCAGTTCTTC. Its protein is CASSLSETRVDNEQFF.

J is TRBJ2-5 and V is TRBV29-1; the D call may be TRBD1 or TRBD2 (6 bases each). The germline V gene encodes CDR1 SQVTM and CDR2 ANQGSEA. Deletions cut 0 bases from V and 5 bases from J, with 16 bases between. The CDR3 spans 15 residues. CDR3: CSVEDPGEVRETQYF. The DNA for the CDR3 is TGCAGCGTTGAAGATCCAGGGGAGGTGCGGGAGACCCAGTACTTC.

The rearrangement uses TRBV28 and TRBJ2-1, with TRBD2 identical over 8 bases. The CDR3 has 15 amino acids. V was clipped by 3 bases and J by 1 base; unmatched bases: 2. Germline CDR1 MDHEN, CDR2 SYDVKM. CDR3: CASSLERESYNEQFF. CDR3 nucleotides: TGTGCCAGCAGTTTGGAGCGGGAGTCCTACAATGAGCAGTTCTTC.

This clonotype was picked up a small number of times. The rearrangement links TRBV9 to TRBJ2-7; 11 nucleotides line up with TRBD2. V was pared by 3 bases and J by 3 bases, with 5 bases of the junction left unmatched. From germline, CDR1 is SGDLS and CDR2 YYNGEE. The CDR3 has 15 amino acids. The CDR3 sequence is CASSAGTSGNYEQYF. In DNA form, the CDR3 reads TGTGCCAGCAGCGCCGGGACTAGCGGAAACTACGAGCAGTACTTC.

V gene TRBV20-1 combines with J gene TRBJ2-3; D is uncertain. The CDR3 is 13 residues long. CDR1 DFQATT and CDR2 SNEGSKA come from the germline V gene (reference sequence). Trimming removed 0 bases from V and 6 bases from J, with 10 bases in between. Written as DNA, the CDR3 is TGCAGTGCTAGAGATAGGCCCCCGGATACGCAGTATTTT. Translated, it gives CSARDRPPDTQYF.

CDR3 in DNA: TGCAGCGTTGGACTAGCGGGTGAGCAGTTCTTC. Residues: CSVGLAGEQFF. The V gene is TRBV29-1, the J gene TRBJ2-1, with TRBD2 identical over 10 bases. The CDR3 runs 11 residues. Germline assignment: CDR1 SQVTM and CDR2 ANQGSEA. The V segment lost 4 bases and the J segment 9 bases; nucleotides outside the gene matches: 0.

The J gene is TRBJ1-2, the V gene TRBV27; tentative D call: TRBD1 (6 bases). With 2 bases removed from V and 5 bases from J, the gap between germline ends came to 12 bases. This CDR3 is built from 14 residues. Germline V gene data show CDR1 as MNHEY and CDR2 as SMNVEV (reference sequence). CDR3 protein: CASSLGGPRYGYTF. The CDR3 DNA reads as TGTGCCAGCAGTTTAGGGGGCCCGCGATATGGCTACACCTTC.

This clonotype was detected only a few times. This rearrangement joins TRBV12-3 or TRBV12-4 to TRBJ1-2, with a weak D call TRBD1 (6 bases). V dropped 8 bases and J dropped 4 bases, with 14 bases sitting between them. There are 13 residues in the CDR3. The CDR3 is CASGNRDSYGYTF. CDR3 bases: TGTGCCAGCGGTAACAGGGATTCCTATGGCTACACCTTC.

The CDR3 here is CASSQDAGPHYEQYF. DNA of the CDR3: TGTGCCAGCAGCCAAGATGCAGGGCCCCACTACGAGCAGTACTTC. The chain employs TRBV14 and TRBJ2-7, with D maybe TRBD1 (5 bases). The CDR3 length is 15 residues. Germline CDR1 SGHDN, CDR2 FVKESK. V gave up 0 bases and J gave up 3 bases, with 12 bases separating them.

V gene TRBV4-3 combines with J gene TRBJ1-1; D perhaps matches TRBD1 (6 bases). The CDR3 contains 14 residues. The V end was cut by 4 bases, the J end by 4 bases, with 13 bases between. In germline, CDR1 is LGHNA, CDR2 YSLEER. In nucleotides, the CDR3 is TGCGCCAGCAGCCCTCACGGGGGGGCCACTGAAGCTTTCTTT. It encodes CASSPHGGATEAFF.

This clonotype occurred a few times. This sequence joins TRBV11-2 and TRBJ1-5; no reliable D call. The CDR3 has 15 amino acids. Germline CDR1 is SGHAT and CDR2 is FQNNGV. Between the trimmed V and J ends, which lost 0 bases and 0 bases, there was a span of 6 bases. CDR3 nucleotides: TGTGCCAGCAGCTTAGATTCAGGTAGCAATCAGCCCCAGCATTTT. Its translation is CASSLDSGSNQPQHF.

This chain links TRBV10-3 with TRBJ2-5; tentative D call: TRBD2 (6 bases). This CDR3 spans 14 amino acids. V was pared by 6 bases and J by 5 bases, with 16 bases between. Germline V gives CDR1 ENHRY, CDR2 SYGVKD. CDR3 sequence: CAISDPGSWETQYF. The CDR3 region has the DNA TGTGCCATCAGCGACCCCGGGAGCTGGGAGACCCAGTACTTC.

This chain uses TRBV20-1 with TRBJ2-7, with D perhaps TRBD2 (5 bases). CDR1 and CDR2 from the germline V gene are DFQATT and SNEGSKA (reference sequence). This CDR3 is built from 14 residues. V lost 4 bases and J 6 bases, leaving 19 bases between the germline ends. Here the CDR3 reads CSATRTPNLSEQYF. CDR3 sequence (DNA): TGCAGTGCTACACGGACTCCCAACCTTTCCGAGCAGTACTTC.

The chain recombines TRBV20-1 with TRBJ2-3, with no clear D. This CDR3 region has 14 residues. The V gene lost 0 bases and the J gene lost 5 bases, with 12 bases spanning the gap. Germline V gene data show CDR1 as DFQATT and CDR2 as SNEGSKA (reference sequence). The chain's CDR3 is CSARDSKHGDTQYF. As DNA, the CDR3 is TGCAGTGCTAGAGATAGTAAGCATGGAGATACGCAGTATTTT.

DNA for the CDR3: TGTGCCAGCTGCATCTGGGGGCAACTTTGCACAGATACGCAGTATTTT. Encoded protein: CASCIWGQLCTDTQYF. V and J are TRBV5-5 and TRBJ2-3; D may be TRBD1 (6 bases). CDR1 is SGHKS, CDR2 YYEKEE, per germline (reference sequence). Trimming cost V 7 bases and J 1 base, with 19 bases left between them. The CDR3 loop spans 16 amino acids.

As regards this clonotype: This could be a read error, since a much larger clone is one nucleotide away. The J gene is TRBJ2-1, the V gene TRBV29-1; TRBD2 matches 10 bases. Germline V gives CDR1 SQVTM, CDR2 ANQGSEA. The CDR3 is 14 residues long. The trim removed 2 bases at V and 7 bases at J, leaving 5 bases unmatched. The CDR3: CSVETAGGRNEQFF. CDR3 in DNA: TGCAGCGTTGAAACAGCGGGAGGGCGTAATGAGCAGTTCTTC.

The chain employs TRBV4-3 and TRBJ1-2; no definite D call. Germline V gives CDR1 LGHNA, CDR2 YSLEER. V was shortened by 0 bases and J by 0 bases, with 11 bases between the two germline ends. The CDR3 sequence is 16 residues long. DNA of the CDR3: TGCGCCAGCAGCCAAGATGCGTTTATAACTAACTATGGCTACACCTTC. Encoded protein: CASSQDAFITNYGYTF.

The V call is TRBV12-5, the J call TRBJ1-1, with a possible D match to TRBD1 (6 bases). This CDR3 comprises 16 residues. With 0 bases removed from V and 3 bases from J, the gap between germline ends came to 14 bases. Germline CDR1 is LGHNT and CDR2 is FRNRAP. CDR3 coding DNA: TGTGCTAGTGGTTTGGTACTACATCAGGGGTACACTGAAGCTTTCTTT. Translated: CASGLVLHQGYTEAFF.

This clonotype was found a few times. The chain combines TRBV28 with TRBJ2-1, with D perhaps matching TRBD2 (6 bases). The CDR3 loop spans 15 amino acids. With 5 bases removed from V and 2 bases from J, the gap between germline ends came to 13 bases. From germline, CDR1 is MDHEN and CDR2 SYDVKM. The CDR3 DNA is TGTGCCAGCAGTGCCTTCGGACTAACCTACAATGAGCAGTTCTTC. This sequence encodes CASSAFGLTYNEQFF.

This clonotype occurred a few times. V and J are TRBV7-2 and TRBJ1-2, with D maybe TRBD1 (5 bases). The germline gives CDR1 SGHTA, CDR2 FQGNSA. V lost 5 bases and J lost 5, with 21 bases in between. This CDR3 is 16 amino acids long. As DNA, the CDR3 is TGTGCCAGCAGCAGCGCGGCGGGGGATGGAAGTTATGGCTACACCTTC. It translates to CASSSAAGDGSYGYTF.

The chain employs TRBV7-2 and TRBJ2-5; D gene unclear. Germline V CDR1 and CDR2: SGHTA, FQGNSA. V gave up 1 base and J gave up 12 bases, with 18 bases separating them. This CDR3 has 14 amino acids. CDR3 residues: CASSLGVSPEFKYF. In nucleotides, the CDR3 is TGTGCCAGCAGCTTAGGGGTTAGCCCAGAATTTAAGTACTTC.